These 32 T cell receptor beta chains originate from one sample sequenced in a study of blood T cell repertoires in COVID-19. The method was immunoSEQ multiplex PCR; TCRdb's version includes in-frame clones alone and lacks a portion of them. The sample includes 150,000 to 200,000 clones, over 80% of them seen just once. The material sequenced was peripheral blood. Receptors were obtained from a woman aged 60-75 years with COVID-19, enrolled during active disease.

The V call is TRBV18, the J call TRBJ2-7, with 8 bases fitting TRBD1. This CDR3 is 12 amino acids long. V was pared by 5 bases and J by 6 bases, with 3 bases of the junction left unmatched. Germline loops: CDR1 KGHSH, CDR2 LQKENI. The CDR3 DNA is TGTGCCAGCTCAAACAGGGGGTTCGAGCAGTACGTC. The encoded protein is CASSNRGFEQYV.

The gene calls are TRBV7-2 and TRBJ2-7, with 11 bases fitting TRBD2. Germline V gene lookup returns CDR1 SGHTA and CDR2 FQGNSA. V gave up 2 bases and J gave up 6 bases; unmatched junction bases: 6. The CDR3 sequence is 15 residues long. CDR3 protein: CASSLRLAGPCEQYF. The CDR3 DNA is TGTGCCAGCAGCTTAAGACTAGCGGGGCCCTGCGAGCAGTACTTC.

This clone has a handful of counts. The chain uses TRBV7-6 and TRBJ2-3; 9 bases fit TRBD2. Germline CDR1 is SGHVS and CDR2 is FNYEAQ. The CDR3 is made up of 15 amino acids. Trimming took 5 bases from V and 4 from J; bases not matched to a gene: 7. The CDR3 loop reads CASSPLAGNPDTQYF. CDR3 bases: TGTGCCAGCAGCCCCCTAGCGGGAAACCCAGATACGCAGTATTTT.

This clone turned up a few times. The chain joins TRBV11-1 to TRBJ2-2; 10 nucleotides align to TRBD2. The CDR3 contains 15 residues. The V gene's germline CDR1 is SGHAT and CDR2 FQDESV (reference sequence). With V trimmed by 3 bases and J by 5 bases, 3 bases remained unmatched. For the CDR3, the DNA is TGTGCCAGCAGCTTTAGCGGGAGGACTACCGGGGAGCTGTTTTTT. Protein product: CASSFSGRTTGELFF.

This clone appeared once. The chain employs TRBV13 and TRBJ1-1; 11 positions agree with TRBD1. J gave up 4 bases and V 7 bases, and 14 bases lay outside the gene matches. Germline lookup yields CDR1 PRHDT and CDR2 FYEKMQ (reference sequence). The CDR3 has 17 residues. The CDR3 is CASNRRPGTGGGTEAFF. CDR3 DNA: TGTGCCAGCAATCGCCGTCCCGGGACAGGGGGGGGCACTGAAGCTTTCTTT. Filled out from reference TRBV13 and TRBJ1-1, the complete variable domain reads AAGVIQSPRHLIKEKRETATLKCYPIPRHDTVYWYQQGPGQDPQFLISFYEKMQSDKGSIPDRFSAQQFSDYHSELNMSSLELGDSALYFCASNRRPGTGGGTEAFFGQGTRLTVV.

The chain employs TRBV29-1 and TRBJ1-1, with TRBD1 as a possible D gene (5 bases). The CDR3 contains 13 residues. Germline loops: CDR1 SQVTM, CDR2 ANQGSEA. The germline V and J ends were trimmed by 7 bases and 0 bases, with 12 bases remaining between them. CDR3 in DNA: TGCAGCGGCTCGACAGTGATGAACACTGAAGCTTTCTTT. It translates to CSGSTVMNTEAFF.

CDR3 sequence: CASSYSASSLDNEQFF. Here the CDR3 DNA reads TGTGCCAGCAGTTACTCAGCTAGCTCCCTTGACAATGAGCAGTTCTTC. This chain uses TRBV6-2 or TRBV6-3 with TRBJ2-1, with D tentatively TRBD2 (5 bases). V was trimmed by 0 bases and J by 5 bases, leaving 14 bases between them. The CDR3 runs 16 residues. Germline V gene data show CDR1 as MNHEY and CDR2 as SVGEGT.

The genes are TRBV14 and TRBJ2-1, with D maybe TRBD2 (7 bases). The CDR3 has 16 amino acids. CDR1 SGHDN and CDR2 FVKESK come from the germline V gene. The ends were cut back, 4 bases at V and 2 bases at J, with 15 bases in the middle. The CDR3 spells CASSPRGRGTYNEQFF. CDR3 DNA: TGTGCCAGCAGCCCGAGGGGGAGGGGGACCTACAATGAGCAGTTCTTC.

This chain joins TRBV6-5 and TRBJ1-1; the match to TRBD1 covers 9 bases. Germline assignment: CDR1 MNHEY and CDR2 SVGAGI. CDR3 size: 14 residues. Germline trimming cut 6 bases from V and 4 bases from J; bases unmatched to any gene: 6. The CDR3 DNA sequence: TGTGCCAGCAGCCGACAGGGGGGGATCACTGAAGCTTTCTTT. This gives the protein CASSRQGGITEAFF.

The chain employs TRBV2 and TRBJ2-1; weak D call: TRBD2 (6 bases). The CDR3 runs to 15 residues. V shed 4 bases and J shed 8 bases, with 18 bases lying between them. Per the germline V gene, CDR1 is SNHLY and CDR2 is FYNNEI. The CDR3 region has the DNA TGTGCCAGCAGTGTCCTAGCGTCGGGATCACATGAGCAGTTCTTC. Translation: CASSVLASGSHEQFF.

V is TRBV19 and J is TRBJ2-1; D is possibly TRBD1 (5 bases). The germline V and J ends were trimmed by 3 bases and 5 bases, with 17 bases remaining between them. This CDR3 comprises 16 residues. The germline gives CDR1 LNHDA, CDR2 SQIVND (reference sequence). The CDR3 DNA follows: TGTGCCAGTAGTATCTCATGGGCAGGGCGAAACAATGAGCAGTTCTTC. Translated: CASSISWAGRNNEQFF.

The chain is built from TRBV27 and TRBJ1-4, with D tentatively TRBD1 (6 bases). This CDR3 spans 14 amino acids. V lost 6 bases, J lost 0 bases, and 8 bases lay in between. Germline CDR1 MNHEY, CDR2 SMNVEV (reference sequence). DNA of the CDR3: TGTGCCAGCAGCCGGACAGCAACTAATGAAAAACTGTTTTTT. This gives the protein CASSRTATNEKLFF.

J is TRBJ1-1 and V is TRBV11-2; D perhaps matches TRBD1 (5 bases). The germline V gene has CDR1 SGHAT and CDR2 FQNNGV. This CDR3 contains 15 residues. Between the trimmed V and J ends, which lost 5 bases and 3 bases, there was a span of 16 bases. The CDR3 spells CASSPRGGPYTEAFF. The CDR3 region has the DNA TGTGCCAGCAGCCCTCGGGGGGGTCCCTACACTGAAGCTTTCTTT.

V and J are TRBV6-6 and TRBJ2-1; TRBD2 aligns across 8 bases. CDR1 and CDR2 from the germline V gene are MNHNY and SVGAGI (reference sequence). V dropped 6 bases and J dropped 15; count of bases not matched to a gene: 7. This CDR3 is built from 11 residues. CDR3 residues: CASRRTSGPFF. CDR3 in DNA: TGTGCCAGCAGAAGAACTAGCGGTCCGTTCTTC.

The rearrangement uses TRBV19 and TRBJ1-1; D uncertain. CDR3 length: 15 residues. The germline CDR1 and CDR2 sequences are LNHDA and SQIVND (reference sequence). V was shortened by 0 bases and J by 5 bases, with 13 bases between the two germline ends. The CDR3 sequence is CASSIDWRVTTEAFF. The CDR3 DNA reads as TGTGCCAGTAGTATAGACTGGAGGGTAACGACTGAAGCTTTCTTT.

This chain links TRBV10-3 with TRBJ2-5; 7 bases are shared with TRBD2. The trim removed 7 bases at V and 1 base at J, leaving 3 bases unmatched. Germline assignment: CDR1 ENHRY and CDR2 SYGVKD. The length of the CDR3 is 13 residues. The CDR3, as DNA: TGTGCCATCACGGCGGGAGCCCAAGAGACCCAGTACTTC. It yields the protein CAITAGAQETQYF.

The V gene is TRBV5-8, the J gene TRBJ1-1; D uncertain. Trimming left V 3 bases short and J 1 base short, with 16 bases between. CDR1 SGHTS and CDR2 YDEGEE come from the germline V gene. The CDR3 is 16 residues long. The CDR3 DNA follows: TGTGCCAGCAGCTGGTCCTTCCTACTTCCGAACACTGAAGCTTTCTTT. It translates to CASSWSFLLPNTEAFF.

CDR3 nucleotide sequence: TGTGCCAGCAGACCTAGCGGGAGGGTTGACACCGGGGAGCTGTTTTTT. Residues: CASRPSGRVDTGELFF. The chain joins TRBV6-2 or TRBV6-3 to TRBJ2-2, with 12 bases identical to TRBD2. Germline V gene data show CDR1 as MNHEY and CDR2 as SVGEGT. CDR3 size: 16 residues. V lost 6 bases and J lost 3; bases outside the gene matches: 5.

This chain uses TRBV20-1 with TRBJ1-2, with D possibly matching TRBD1 (6 bases). V dropped 6 bases and J dropped 8 bases, with 13 bases sitting between them. Per the germline V gene, CDR1 is DFQATT and CDR2 is SNEGSKA (reference sequence). CDR3 length equals 11 residues. CDR3 in DNA: TGCAGTGCCCCGGGGGGGCGAGGCTACACCTTC. Protein product: CSAPGGRGYTF.

The chain is built from TRBV13 and TRBJ2-3, with D perhaps TRBD2 (6 bases). Germline V CDR1 and CDR2: PRHDT, FYEKMQ (reference sequence). The V and J ends lost 5 bases and 0 bases respectively, with 15 bases between them. CDR3 size: 16 residues. CDR3 DNA sequence: TGTGCCAGCAGCCTGGTTGGAGGGGCGAGCACAGATACGCAGTATTTT. It specifies CASSLVGGASTDTQYF.

The rearrangement joins TRBV5-1 to TRBJ2-2; 8 nucleotides align to TRBD2. With 7 bases clipped from V and 3 bases from J, the junction kept 8 bases outside the gene matches. CDR3 length: 15 residues. Germline V gene sequence: CDR1 SGHRS, CDR2 YFSETQ. CDR3 DNA: TGCGCCAGCCACCTGAGCGGGGGAGACACCGGGGAGCTGTTTTTT. It is translated as CASHLSGGDTGELFF. The whole variable domain, remainder taken from reference TRBV5-1 and TRBJ2-2, is KAGVTQTPRYLIKTRGQQVTLSCSPISGHRSVSWYQQTPGQGLQFLFEYFSETQRNKGNFPGRFSGRQFSNSRSEMNVSTLELGDSALYLCASHLSGGDTGELFFGEGSRLTVL.

V gene TRBV7-9 combines with J gene TRBJ1-1; no firm D call. V gave up 7 bases and J gave up 3 bases, with 12 bases separating them. This CDR3 region has 13 residues. Germline-derived CDR1 and CDR2 are SEHNR and FQNEAQ (reference sequence). The CDR3 nucleotides are TGTGCCAGCACGTCTCTCAGGCACACTGAAGCTTTCTTT. This gives the protein CASTSLRHTEAFF. The full variable domain, in which reference TRBV7-9 and TRBJ1-1 provide the parts outside the CDR3, is DTGVSQNPRHKITKRGQNVTFRCDPISEHNRLYWYRQTLGQGPEFLTYFQNEAQLEKSRLLSDRFSAERPKGSFSTLEIQRTEQGDSAMYLCASTSLRHTEAFFGQGTRLTVV.

The V gene is TRBV15, the J gene TRBJ2-7; the D gene is possibly TRBD2 (5 bases). The CDR3 covers 13 residues. With 9 bases removed from V and 3 bases from J, the gap between germline ends came to 15 bases. Germline V lookup: CDR1 LNHNV, CDR2 YYDKDF (reference sequence). The CDR3 protein is CATKSGDGYEQYF. CDR3 bases: TGTGCCACAAAGTCCGGGGATGGCTACGAGCAGTACTTC.

This clone was found once. The V gene is TRBV3-1 (or the pseudogene TRBV3-2), the J gene TRBJ1-4, with unresolved D. The CDR3 has 14 residues. Between the trimmed V and J ends, which lost 4 bases and 7 bases, there was a span of 13 bases. Germline loops: CDR1 LGHDT, CDR2 YNNKEL (reference sequence). CDR3 DNA: TGTGCCAGCAGCCGGCTGGGCGAGGGTGAAAAACTGTTTTTT. As protein: CASSRLGEGEKLFF.

This clone has a count of ten or more. This chain joins TRBV14 and TRBJ1-6; D gene ambiguous. V lost 1 base and J lost 0, with 7 bases in between. The CDR3 totals 16 residues. The V gene's germline CDR1 is SGHDN and CDR2 FVKESK. CDR3 sequence (DNA): TGTGCCAGCAGCCAAGCCCGGAGCTCCTATAATTCACCCCTCCACTTT. As protein: CASSQARSSYNSPLHF.

The chain employs TRBV5-4 and TRBJ1-2; D gene unclear. Trimming cost V 3 bases and J 4 bases, with 10 bases left between them. The CDR3 extends over 13 amino acids. Looked up from germline, CDR1 is SGHNT and CDR2 is YYREEE (reference sequence). The CDR3 DNA reads TGTGCCAGCAGCTCGAGGTCGGCCTATGGCTACACCTTC. Its translation is CASSSRSAYGYTF.

This chain uses TRBV6-6 with TRBJ1-5; tentatively, D is TRBD1 (5 bases). Looked up from germline, CDR1 is MNHNY and CDR2 is SVGAGI (reference sequence). CDR3 size: 16 residues. The germline V and J ends were trimmed by 2 bases and 2 bases, with 13 bases remaining between them. CDR3 DNA sequence: TGTGCCAGCAGTTACCTACCAGGAGGGGGCAATCAGCCCCAGCATTTT. Amino acid sequence: CASSYLPGGGNQPQHF.

The rearrangement uses TRBV3-1 (or the pseudogene TRBV3-2) and TRBJ2-5; 10 bases map to TRBD2. The V segment lost 6 bases and the J segment 2 bases; nucleotides outside the gene matches: 6. The germline V gene has CDR1 LGHDT and CDR2 YNNKEL (reference sequence). The CDR3 is made up of 15 amino acids. CDR3 sequence: CASSPAGGPQETQYF. CDR3 coding DNA: TGTGCCAGCAGTCCAGCGGGGGGGCCGCAAGAGACCCAGTACTTC.

The chain combines TRBV9 with TRBJ1-1, with no clear D. V shed 0 bases and J shed 5 bases, with 5 bases lying between them. The CDR3 covers 12 residues. Looked up from germline, CDR1 is SGDLS and CDR2 is YYNGEE. The CDR3 bases are TGTGCCAGCAGCGTAGTCGAGACTGAAGCTTTCTTT. It translates to CASSVVETEAFF.

This chain uses TRBV5-8 with TRBJ2-5; D remains ambiguous. The CDR3 runs to 14 residues. V lost 4 bases and J lost 2, with 12 bases in between. Looked up from germline, CDR1 is SGHTS and CDR2 is YDEGEE. The CDR3 DNA reads TGTGCCAGCAGCCCCGAGACAAGACAAGAGACCCAGTACTTC. Protein product: CASSPETRQETQYF.

This clone came up once. The chain has TRBV28 and TRBJ1-1; possible D gene TRBD1, 5 bases. Trimming removed 3 bases from V and 4 bases from J, with 6 bases in between. Germline values: CDR1 MDHEN, CDR2 SYDVKM. This CDR3 comprises 12 residues. The CDR3 region has the DNA TGTGCCAGCAGTTTTACAGGCACTGAAGCTTTCTTT. Translated, it gives CASSFTGTEAFF.

The rearrangement links TRBV15 to TRBJ1-1; perhaps TRBD1 as D (6 bases). V was shortened by 2 bases and J by 4 bases, with 8 bases between the two germline ends. This CDR3 is built from 13 residues. Looked up from germline, CDR1 is LNHNV and CDR2 is YYDKDF (reference sequence). DNA of the CDR3: TGTGCCACCAGCAGAAACAGGGCCACTGAAGCTTTCTTT. Protein: CATSRNRATEAFF.